A single sample gave rise to the 13 T cell receptor beta chains below, sequenced in a study of cytomegalovirus exposure and HLA in healthy donors. Amplification used 60 Vbeta primers and 13 Jbeta primers. The data were produced by immunoSEQ multiplex PCR, yet TCRdb's version contains in-frame clones alone and is incomplete. The top ten hold 2% to 3% of the sample, which has around 100,000 clones, about 80% seen once. The sample taken for sequencing was PBMCs. All receptors derive from a man over 45 in good health and CMV-seropositive.

This chain joins TRBV19 and TRBJ2-5; 8 bases align to TRBD2. Per germline, CDR1 LNHDA and CDR2 SQIVND (reference sequence). This CDR3 comprises 11 residues. V was pared by 8 bases and J by 4 bases, with 0 bases of the junction left unmatched. CDR3 region: CASRGGETQYF. The CDR3 DNA reads TGTGCCAGTCGGGGGGGAGAGACCCAGTACTTC.

This chain links TRBV5-3 with TRBJ2-7, with a weak D call TRBD2 (5 bases). TRBV5-3 is assigned to the ORF class and has an uncertain function. V was trimmed by 5 bases and J by 7 bases, leaving 22 bases between them. CDR3 length: 15 amino acids. The CDR3 DNA is TGTGCCAGAAGTTACAAAGTACGGGGTCCCGATGAGCAGTACTTC. Its protein is CARSYKVRGPDEQYF.

The chain carries TRBV2 and TRBJ1-2, with D possibly matching TRBD1 (5 bases). Germline V gives CDR1 SNHLY, CDR2 FYNNEI. Trimming took off 5 bases at V and 4 bases at J, with 14 bases between the two ends. This CDR3 has 14 amino acids. CDR3 coding DNA: TGTGCCAGCAGTCGGGGGAGGGTAGGCTATGGCTACACCTTC. This encodes CASSRGRVGYGYTF.

V is TRBV4-1 and J is TRBJ1-6; 7 bases are shared with TRBD1. J lost 8 bases, V lost 3 bases, and 13 bases had no gene match. CDR3 length equals 17 residues. Germline values: CDR1 MGHRA, CDR2 YSYEKL. DNA for the CDR3: TGCGCCAGCAGCCATGTCCTAACCGGGACAGCTGATTCACCCCTCCACTTT. It is translated as CASSHVLTGTADSPLHF.

This sequence joins TRBV4-2 and TRBJ2-7; D call uncertain. This CDR3 has 14 residues. Between the trimmed V and J ends, which lost 0 bases and 4 bases, there was a span of 10 bases. Germline CDR1 LGHNA, CDR2 YNFKEQ. CDR3 nucleotide sequence: TGTGCCAGCAGCCAAGATATCGCCAGTTACGAGCAGTACTTC. Translating gives CASSQDIASYEQYF.

The genes are TRBV4-1 and TRBJ1-5; no clear D. The CDR3 runs to 16 residues. V shed 1 base and J shed 0 bases, with 10 bases lying between them. In germline, CDR1 is MGHRA, CDR2 YSYEKL. The CDR3, as DNA: TGCGCCAGCAGCCAAGCGTGGGAGTCTAGCAATCAGCCCCAGCATTTT. Translated: CASSQAWESSNQPQHF.

The chain combines TRBV2 with TRBJ1-5; TRBD1 aligns across 10 bases. V gave up 5 bases and J gave up 4 bases; unmatched junction bases: 2. CDR1 and CDR2 (germline): SNHLY, FYNNEI. CDR3 length: 14 residues. As DNA, the CDR3 is TGTGCCAGCAGTCGGGACAGGGGAAATCAGCCCCAGCATTTT. Protein sequence: CASSRDRGNQPQHF.

As to this clone: The sample carries other DNA sequences with the same CDR3. The V gene is TRBV12-5, the J gene TRBJ1-4, with unresolved D. Trimming left V 2 bases short and J 4 bases short, with 8 bases between. Germline lookup yields CDR1 LGHNT and CDR2 FRNRAP. The CDR3 contains 14 residues. CDR3 DNA sequence: TGTGCTAGTGGTTTGACGGGGAATAATGAAAAACTGTTTTTT. This encodes CASGLTGNNEKLFF.

The chain couples TRBV5-4 to TRBJ2-4; tentative D call: TRBD2 (7 bases). CDR1 is SGHNT and CDR2 is YYREEE in the germline V gene (reference sequence). The CDR3 runs 15 residues. V was clipped by 0 bases and J by 2 bases, with 9 bases between them. CDR3 nucleotides: TGTGCCAGCAGCTTGGCGGGGGGCCCCAAAAACATTCAGTACTTC. Translation gives CASSLAGGPKNIQYF.

This clone was counted once. This CDR3 reads CASSVPETLSQYF. CDR3 sequence (DNA): TGTGCCAGTAGTGTCCCGGAGACCTTATCGCAGTATTTT. The V gene is TRBV19, the J gene TRBJ2-3; no firm D call. Germline values: CDR1 LNHDA, CDR2 SQIVND (reference sequence). The CDR3 sequence is 13 residues long. Trimming took 5 bases from V and 10 from J, leaving 16 bases between them.

The chain has TRBV5-1 and TRBJ2-3; weak D call: TRBD2 (7 bases). This CDR3 contains 14 residues. Trimming took off 8 bases at V and 5 bases at J, with 18 bases between the two ends. Germline V gives CDR1 SGHRS, CDR2 YFSETQ. The CDR3 loop reads CASTGGGAGDTQYF. The CDR3 DNA follows: TGCGCCAGTACGGGCGGGGGCGCAGGAGATACGCAGTATTTT.

The gene calls are TRBV7-9 and TRBJ1-2, with TRBD1 matching 8 bases. The CDR3 covers 14 residues. Germline-derived CDR1 and CDR2 are SEHNR and FQNEAQ (reference sequence). The junction had 4 bases not matched to a gene; V was cut back by 3 bases and J by 4 bases. DNA of the CDR3: TGTGCCAGCAGCTTGGCGGACAGGGTCTATGGCTACACCTTC. It yields the protein CASSLADRVYGYTF.

The chain has TRBV11-3 and TRBJ2-5; tentatively, D is TRBD1 (5 bases). The J call is doubtful: the DNA matches TRBJ2-7 better. The CDR3 spans 13 residues. CDR1 is SGHNT and CDR2 is YENEEA in the germline V gene. CDR3: CASSLVRGGEQYF. As DNA, the CDR3 is TGTGCCAGCAGCTTGGTTAGGGGTGGCGAGCAGTACTTC.